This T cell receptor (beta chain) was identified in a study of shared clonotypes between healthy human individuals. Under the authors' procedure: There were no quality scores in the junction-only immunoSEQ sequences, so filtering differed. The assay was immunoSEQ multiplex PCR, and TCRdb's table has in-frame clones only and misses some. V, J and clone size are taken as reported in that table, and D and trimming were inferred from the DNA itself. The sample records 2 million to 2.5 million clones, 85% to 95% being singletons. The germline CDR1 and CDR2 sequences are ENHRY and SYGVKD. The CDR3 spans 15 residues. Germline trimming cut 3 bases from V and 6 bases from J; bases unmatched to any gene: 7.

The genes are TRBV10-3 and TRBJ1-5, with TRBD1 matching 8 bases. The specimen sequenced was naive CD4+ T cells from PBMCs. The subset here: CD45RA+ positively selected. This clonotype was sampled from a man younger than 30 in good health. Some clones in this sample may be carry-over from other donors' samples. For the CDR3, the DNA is TGTGCCATCAGTGACCCAGGGGGCGGCGGTCAGCCCCAGCATTTT. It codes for CAISDPGGGGQPQHF.